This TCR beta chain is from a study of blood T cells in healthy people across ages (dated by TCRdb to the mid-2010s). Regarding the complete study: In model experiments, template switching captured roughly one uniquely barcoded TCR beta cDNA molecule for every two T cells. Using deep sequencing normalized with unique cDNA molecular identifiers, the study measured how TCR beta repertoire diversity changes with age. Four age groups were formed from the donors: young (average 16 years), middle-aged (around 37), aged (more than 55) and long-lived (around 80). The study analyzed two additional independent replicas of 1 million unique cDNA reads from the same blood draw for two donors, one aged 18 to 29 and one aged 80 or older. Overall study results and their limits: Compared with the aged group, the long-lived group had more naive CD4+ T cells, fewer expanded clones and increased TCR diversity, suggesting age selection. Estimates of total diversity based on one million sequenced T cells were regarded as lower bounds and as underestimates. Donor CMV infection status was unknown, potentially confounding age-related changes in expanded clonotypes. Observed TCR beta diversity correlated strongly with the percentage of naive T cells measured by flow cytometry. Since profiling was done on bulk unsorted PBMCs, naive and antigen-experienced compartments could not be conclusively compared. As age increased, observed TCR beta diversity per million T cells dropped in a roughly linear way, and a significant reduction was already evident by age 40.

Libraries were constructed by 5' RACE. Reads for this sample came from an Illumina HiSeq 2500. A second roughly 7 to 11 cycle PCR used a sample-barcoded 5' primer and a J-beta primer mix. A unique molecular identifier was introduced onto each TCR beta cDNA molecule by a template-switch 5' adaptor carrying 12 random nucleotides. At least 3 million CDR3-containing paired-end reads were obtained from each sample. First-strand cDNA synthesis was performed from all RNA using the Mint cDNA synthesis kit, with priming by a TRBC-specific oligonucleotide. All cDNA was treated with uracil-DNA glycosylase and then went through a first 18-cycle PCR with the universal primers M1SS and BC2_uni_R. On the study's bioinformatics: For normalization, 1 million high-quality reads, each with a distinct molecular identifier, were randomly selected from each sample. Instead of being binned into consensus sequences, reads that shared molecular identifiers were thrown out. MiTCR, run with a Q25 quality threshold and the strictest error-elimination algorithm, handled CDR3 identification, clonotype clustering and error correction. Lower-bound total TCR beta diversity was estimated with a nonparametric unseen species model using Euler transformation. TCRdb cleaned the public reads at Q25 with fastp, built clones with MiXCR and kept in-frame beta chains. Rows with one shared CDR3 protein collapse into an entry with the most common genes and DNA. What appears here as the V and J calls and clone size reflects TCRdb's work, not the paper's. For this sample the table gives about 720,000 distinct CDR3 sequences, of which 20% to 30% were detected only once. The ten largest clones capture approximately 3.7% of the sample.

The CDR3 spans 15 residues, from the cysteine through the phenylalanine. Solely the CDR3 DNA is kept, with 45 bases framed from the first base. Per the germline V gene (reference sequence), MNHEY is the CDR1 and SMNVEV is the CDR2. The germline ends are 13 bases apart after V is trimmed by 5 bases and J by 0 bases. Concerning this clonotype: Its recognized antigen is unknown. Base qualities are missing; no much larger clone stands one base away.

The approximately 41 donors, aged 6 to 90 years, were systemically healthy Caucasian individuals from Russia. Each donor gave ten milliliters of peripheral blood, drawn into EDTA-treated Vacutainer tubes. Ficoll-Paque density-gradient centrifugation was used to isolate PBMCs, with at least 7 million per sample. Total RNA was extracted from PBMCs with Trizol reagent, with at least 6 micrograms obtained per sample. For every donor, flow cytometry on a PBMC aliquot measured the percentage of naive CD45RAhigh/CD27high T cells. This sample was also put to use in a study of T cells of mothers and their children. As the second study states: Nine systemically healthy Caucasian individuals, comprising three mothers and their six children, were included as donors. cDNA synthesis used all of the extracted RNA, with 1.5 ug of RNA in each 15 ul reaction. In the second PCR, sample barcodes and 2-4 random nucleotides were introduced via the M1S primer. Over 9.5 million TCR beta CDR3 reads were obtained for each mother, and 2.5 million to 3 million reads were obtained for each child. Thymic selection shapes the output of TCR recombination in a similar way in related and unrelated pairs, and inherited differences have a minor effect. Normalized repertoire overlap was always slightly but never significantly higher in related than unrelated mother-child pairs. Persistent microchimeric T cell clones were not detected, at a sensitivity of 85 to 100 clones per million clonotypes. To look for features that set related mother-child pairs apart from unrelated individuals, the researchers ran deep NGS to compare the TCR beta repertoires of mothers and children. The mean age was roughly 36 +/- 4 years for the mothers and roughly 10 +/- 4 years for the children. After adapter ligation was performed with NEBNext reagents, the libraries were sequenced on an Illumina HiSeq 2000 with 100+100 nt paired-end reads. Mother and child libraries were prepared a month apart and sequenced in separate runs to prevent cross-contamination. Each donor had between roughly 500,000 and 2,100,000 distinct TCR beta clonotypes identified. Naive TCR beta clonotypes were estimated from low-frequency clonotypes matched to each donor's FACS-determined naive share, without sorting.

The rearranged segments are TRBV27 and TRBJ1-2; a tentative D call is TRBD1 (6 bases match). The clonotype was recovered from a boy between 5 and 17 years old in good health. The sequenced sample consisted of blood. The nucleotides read TGTGCCAGCAGTCGATCAGGGGCCGCTAACTATGGCTACACCTTC. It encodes CASSRSGAANYGYTF.